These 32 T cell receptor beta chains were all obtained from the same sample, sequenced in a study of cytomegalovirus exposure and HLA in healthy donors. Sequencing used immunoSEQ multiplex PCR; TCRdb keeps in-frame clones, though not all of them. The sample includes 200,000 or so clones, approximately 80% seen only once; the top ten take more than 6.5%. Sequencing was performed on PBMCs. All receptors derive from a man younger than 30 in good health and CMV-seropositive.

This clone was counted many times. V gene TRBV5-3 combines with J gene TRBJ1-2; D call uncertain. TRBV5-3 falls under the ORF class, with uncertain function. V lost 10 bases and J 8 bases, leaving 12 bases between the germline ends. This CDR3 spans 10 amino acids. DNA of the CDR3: TGTGCCCCCCAGAGGGCCGGCTACACCTTC. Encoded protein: CAPQRAGYTF.

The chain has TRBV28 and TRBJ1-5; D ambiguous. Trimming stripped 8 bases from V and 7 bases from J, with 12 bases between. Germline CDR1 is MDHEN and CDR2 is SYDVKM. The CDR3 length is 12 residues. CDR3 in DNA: TGTGCCAGCCAAACACGGGGACAGCCCCAGCATTTT. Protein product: CASQTRGQPQHF.

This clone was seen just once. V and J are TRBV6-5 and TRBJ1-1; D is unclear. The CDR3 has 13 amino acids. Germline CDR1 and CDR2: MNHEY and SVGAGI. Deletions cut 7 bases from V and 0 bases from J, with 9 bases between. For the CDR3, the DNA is TGTGCCAGCACTCCAACAGTGAACACTGAAGCTTTCTTT. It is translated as CASTPTVNTEAFF.

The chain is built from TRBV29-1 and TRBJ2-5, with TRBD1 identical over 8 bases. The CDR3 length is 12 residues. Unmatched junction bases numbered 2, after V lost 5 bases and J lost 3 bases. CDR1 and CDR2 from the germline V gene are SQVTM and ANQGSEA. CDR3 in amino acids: CSVTDREETQYF. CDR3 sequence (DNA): TGCAGCGTTACGGACAGGGAAGAGACCCAGTACTTC.

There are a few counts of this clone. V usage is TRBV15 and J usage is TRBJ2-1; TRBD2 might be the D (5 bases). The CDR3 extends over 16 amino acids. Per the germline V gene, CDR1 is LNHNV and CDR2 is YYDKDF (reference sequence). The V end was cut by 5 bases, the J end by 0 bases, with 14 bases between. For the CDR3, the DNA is TGTGCCACCAGCCAGAGACTTGGGAGCTCCTACAATGAGCAGTTCTTC. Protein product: CATSQRLGSSYNEQFF. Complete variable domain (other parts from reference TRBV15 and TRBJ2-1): DAMVIQNPRYQVTQFGKPVTLSCSQTLNHNVMYWYQQKSSQAPKLLFHYYDKDFNNEADTPDNFQSRRPNTSFCFLDIRSPGLGDTAMYLCATSQRLGSSYNEQFFGPGTRLTVL.

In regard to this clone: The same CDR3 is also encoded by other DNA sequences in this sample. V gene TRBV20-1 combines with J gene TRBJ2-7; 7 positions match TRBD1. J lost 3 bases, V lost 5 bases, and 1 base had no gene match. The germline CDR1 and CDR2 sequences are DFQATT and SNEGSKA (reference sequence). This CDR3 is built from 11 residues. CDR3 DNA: TGCAGTGCTGGGGACAGCTACGAGCAGTACTTC. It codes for CSAGDSYEQYF.

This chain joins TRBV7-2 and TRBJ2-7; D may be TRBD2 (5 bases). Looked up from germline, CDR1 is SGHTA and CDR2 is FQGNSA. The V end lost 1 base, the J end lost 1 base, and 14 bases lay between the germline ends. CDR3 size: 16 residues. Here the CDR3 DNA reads TGTGCCAGCAGCTTAGGCCCGGGGTCGGTATCCTACGAGCAGTACTTC. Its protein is CASSLGPGSVSYEQYF.

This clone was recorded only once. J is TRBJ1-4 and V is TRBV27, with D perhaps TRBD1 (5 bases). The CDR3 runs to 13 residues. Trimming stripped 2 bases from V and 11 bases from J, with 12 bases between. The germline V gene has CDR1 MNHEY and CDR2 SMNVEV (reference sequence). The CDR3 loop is CASSLGRGGKLFF. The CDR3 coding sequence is TGTGCCAGCAGTTTAGGGCGGGGGGGGAAACTGTTTTTT.

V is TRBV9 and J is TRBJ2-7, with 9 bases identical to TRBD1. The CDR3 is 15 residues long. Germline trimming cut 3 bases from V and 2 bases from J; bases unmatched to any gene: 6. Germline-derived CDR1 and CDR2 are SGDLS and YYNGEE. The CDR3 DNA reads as TGTGCCAGCAGCGCGGGGAGGACAGGGGCCTACGAGCAGTACTTC. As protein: CASSAGRTGAYEQYF. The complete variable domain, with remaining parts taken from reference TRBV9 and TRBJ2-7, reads DSGVTQTPKHLITATGQRVTLRCSPRSGDLSVYWYQQSLDQGLQFLIQYYNGEERAKGNILERFSAQQFPDLHSELNLSSLELGDSALYFCASSAGRTGAYEQYFGPGTRLTVT.

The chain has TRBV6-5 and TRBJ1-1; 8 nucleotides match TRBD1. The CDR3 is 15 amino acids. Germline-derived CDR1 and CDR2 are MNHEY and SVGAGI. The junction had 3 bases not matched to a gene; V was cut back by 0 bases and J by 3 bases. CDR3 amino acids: CASSYSQGADTEAFF. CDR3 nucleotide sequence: TGTGCCAGCAGTTACTCGCAGGGGGCGGACACTGAAGCTTTCTTT.

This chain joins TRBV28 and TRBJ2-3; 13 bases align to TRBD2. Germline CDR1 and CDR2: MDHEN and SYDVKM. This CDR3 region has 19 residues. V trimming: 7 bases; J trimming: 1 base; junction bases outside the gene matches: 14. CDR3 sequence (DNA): TGTGCCAGCACTAACCCCGGACTAGCGGGGGTTCAGGGCACAGATACGCAGTATTTT. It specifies CASTNPGLAGVQGTDTQYF.

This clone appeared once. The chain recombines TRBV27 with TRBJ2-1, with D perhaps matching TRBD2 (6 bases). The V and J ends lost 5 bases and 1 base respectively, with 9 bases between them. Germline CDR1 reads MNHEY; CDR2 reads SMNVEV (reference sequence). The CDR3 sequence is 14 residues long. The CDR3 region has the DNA TGTGCCAGCAGTAGGGACTCATCCTACAATGAGCAGTTCTTC. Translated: CASSRDSSYNEQFF.

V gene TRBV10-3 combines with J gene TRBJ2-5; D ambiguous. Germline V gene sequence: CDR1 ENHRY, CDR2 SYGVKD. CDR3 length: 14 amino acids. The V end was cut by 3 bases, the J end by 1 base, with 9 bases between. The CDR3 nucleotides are TGTGCCATCAGTGAATCTCTACCCCAAGAGACCCAGTACTTC. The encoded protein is CAISESLPQETQYF.

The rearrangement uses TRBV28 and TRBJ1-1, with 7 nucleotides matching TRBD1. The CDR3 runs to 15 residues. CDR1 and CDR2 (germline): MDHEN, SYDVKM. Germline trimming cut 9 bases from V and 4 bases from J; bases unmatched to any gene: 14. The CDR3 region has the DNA TGTGCCAGTCTAGGGGCAGGGGGGATTAGCACTGAAGCTTTCTTT. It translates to CASLGAGGISTEAFF.

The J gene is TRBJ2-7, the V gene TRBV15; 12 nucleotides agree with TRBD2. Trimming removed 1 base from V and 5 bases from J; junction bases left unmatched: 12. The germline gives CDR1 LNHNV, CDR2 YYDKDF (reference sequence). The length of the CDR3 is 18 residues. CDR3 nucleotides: TGTGCCACCAGCAGAGGGCTAGCGGGAGGGCCCGTATTGAACGAGCAGTACTTC. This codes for CATSRGLAGGPVLNEQYF.

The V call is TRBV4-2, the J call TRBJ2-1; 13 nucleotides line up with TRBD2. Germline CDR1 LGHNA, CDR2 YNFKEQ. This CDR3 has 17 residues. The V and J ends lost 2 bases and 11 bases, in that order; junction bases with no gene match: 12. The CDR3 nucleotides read TGTGCCAGCAGCCAAATAGCCGGGACTAGCGGGAAAGGGAAGCAGTTCTTC. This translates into CASSQIAGTSGKGKQFF.

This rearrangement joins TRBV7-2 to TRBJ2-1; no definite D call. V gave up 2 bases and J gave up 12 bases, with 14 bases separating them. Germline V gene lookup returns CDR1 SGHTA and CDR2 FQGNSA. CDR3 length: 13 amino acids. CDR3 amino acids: CASSLTPRVGQFF. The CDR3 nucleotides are TGTGCCAGCAGCTTAACCCCTAGAGTTGGGCAGTTCTTC.

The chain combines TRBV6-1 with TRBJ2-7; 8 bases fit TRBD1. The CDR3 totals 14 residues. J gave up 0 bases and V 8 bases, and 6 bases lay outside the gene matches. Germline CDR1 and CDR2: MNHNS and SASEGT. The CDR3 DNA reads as TGTGCCAGCGTCCGGGGACAGGACTCCTACGAGCAGTACTTC. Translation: CASVRGQDSYEQYF.

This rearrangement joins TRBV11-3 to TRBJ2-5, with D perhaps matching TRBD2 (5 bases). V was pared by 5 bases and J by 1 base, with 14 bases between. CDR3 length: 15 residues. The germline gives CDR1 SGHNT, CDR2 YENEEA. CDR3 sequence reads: CASSARGPGQETQYF. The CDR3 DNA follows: TGTGCCAGCAGCGCGCGCGGGCCAGGCCAAGAGACCCAGTACTTC. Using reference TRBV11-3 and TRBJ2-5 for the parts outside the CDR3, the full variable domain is EAGVVQSPRYKIIEKKQPVAFWCNPISGHNTLYWYLQNLGQGPELLIRYENEEAVDDSQLPKDRFSAERLKGVDSTLKIQPAELGDSAVYLCASSARGPGQETQYFGPGTRLLVL.

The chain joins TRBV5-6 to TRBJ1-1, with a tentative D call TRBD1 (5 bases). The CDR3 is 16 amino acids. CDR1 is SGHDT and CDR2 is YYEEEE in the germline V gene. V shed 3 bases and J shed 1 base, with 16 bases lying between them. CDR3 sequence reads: CASSSELIDRNTEAFF. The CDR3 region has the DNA TGTGCCAGCAGCTCCGAACTCATTGACAGGAACACTGAAGCTTTCTTT.

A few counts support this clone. CDR3 sequence (DNA): TGTGCCTGGACGAGGACAGGGGAACCTGAAGCTTTCTTT. It translates to CAWTRTGEPEAFF. This chain connects TRBV30 to TRBJ1-1; 9 positions match TRBD1. The CDR3 consists of 13 residues. Germline-derived CDR1 and CDR2 are GTSNPN and SVGIG (reference sequence). Trimming cost V 4 bases and J 6 bases; bases outside gene matches: 6.

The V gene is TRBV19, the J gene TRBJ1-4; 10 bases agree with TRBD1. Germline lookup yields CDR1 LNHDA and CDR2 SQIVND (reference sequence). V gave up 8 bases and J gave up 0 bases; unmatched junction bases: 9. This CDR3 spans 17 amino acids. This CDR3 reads CASGDRGIGATNEKLFF. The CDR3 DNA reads TGTGCCAGTGGGGACAGGGGAATTGGGGCAACTAATGAAAAACTGTTTTTT.

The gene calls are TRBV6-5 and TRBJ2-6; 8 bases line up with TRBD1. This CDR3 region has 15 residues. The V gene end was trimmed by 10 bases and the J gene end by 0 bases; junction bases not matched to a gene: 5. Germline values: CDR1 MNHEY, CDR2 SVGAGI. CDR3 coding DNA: TGTGCCACCGGACAGGGACCCTCTGGGGCCAACGTCCTGACTTTC. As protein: CATGQGPSGANVLTF.

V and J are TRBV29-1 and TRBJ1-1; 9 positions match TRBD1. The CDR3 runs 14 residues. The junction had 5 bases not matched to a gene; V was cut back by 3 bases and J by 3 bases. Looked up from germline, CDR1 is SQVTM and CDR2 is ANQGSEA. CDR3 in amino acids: CSVEGGQGDTEAFF. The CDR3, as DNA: TGCAGCGTTGAGGGGGGACAGGGCGACACTGAAGCTTTCTTT.

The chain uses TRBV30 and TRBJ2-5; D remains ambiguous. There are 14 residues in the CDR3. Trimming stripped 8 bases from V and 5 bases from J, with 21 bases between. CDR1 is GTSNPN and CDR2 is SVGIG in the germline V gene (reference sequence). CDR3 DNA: TGTGCCCGCAGTGCAGGCTGGGTTGGGGAGACCCAGTACTTC. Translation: CARSAGWVGETQYF.

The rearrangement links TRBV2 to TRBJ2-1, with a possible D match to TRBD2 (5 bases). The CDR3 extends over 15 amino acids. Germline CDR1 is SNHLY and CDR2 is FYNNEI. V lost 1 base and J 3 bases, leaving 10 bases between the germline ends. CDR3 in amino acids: CASSEDPGIYNEQFF. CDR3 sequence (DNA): TGTGCCAGCAGTGAAGACCCCGGGATCTACAATGAGCAGTTCTTC.

CDR3 amino acids: CASSLGGGPDEQFF. CDR3 coding DNA: TGTGCCAGCAGCCTTGGGGGAGGGCCGGATGAGCAGTTCTTC. J is TRBJ2-1 and V is TRBV27; 7 bases fit TRBD2. The CDR3 covers 14 residues. J lost 8 bases, V lost 6 bases, and 10 bases had no gene match. Germline V CDR1 and CDR2: MNHEY, SMNVEV (reference sequence).

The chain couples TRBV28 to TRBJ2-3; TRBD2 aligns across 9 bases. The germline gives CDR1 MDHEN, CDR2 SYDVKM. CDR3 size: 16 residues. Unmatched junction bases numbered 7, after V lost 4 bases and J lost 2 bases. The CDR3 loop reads CASSSSGTSLTDTQYF. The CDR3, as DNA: TGTGCCAGCAGTTCATCCGGGACTAGCCTCACAGATACGCAGTATTTT.

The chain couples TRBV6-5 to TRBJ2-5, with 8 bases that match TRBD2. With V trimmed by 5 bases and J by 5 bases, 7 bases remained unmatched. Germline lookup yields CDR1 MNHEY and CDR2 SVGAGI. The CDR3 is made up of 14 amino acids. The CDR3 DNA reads TGTGCCAGCAGTCTAGCGGGCCCTAGGGAGACCCAGTACTTC. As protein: CASSLAGPRETQYF.

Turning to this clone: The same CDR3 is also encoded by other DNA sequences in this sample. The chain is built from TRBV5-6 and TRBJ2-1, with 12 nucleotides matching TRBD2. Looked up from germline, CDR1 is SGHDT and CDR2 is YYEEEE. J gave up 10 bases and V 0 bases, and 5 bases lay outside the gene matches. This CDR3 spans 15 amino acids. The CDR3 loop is CASSLGLAGGAEQFF. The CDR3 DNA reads TGTGCCAGCAGCTTGGGGCTAGCGGGGGGGGCCGAGCAGTTCTTC.

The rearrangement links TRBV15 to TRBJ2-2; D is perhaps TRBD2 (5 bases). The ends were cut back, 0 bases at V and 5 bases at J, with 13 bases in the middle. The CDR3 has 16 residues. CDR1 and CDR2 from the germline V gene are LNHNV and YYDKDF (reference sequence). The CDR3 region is CATSRDKGAGTGELFF. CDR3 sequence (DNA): TGTGCCACCAGCAGAGATAAGGGCGCGGGTACCGGGGAGCTGTTTTTT.

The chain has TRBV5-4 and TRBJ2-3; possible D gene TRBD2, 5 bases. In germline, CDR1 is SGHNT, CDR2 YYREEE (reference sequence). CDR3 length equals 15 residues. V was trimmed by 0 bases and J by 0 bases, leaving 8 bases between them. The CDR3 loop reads CASSLGRTSTDTQYF. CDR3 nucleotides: TGTGCCAGCAGCTTGGGACGGACTAGCACAGATACGCAGTATTTT.